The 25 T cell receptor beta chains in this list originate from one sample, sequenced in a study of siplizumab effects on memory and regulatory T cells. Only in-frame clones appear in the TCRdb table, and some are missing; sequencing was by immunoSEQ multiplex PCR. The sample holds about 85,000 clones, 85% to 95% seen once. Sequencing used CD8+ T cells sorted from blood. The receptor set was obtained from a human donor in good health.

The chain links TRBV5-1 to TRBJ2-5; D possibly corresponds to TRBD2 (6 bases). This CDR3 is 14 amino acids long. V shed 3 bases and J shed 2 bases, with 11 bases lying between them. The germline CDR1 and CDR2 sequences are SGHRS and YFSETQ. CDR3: CASSYLAGQETQYF. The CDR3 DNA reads TGCGCCAGCAGCTACCTGGCGGGGCAAGAGACCCAGTACTTC.

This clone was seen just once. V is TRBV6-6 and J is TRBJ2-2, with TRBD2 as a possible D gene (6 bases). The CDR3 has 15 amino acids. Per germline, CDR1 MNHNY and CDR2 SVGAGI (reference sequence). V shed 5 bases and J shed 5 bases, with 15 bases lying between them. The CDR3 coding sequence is TGTGCCAGCAGTATCGGGACTTACGAAACCGGGGAGCTGTTTTTT. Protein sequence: CASSIGTYETGELFF.

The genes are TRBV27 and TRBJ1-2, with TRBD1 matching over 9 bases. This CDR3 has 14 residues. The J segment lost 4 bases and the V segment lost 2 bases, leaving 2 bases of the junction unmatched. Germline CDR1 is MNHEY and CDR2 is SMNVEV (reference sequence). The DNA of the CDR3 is TGTGCCAGCAGTTTAATGGGACAGGGCTATGGCTACACCTTC. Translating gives CASSLMGQGYGYTF.

Here the CDR3 reads CASSTGLAGVNEQFF. DNA of the CDR3: TGTGCCAGCAGCACTGGACTAGCGGGAGTCAATGAGCAGTTCTTC. The chain uses TRBV7-6 and TRBJ2-1; 13 nucleotides align to TRBD2. V was pared by 5 bases and J by 6 bases, with 4 bases of the junction left unmatched. This CDR3 region has 15 residues. Germline CDR1 reads SGHVS; CDR2 reads FNYEAQ.

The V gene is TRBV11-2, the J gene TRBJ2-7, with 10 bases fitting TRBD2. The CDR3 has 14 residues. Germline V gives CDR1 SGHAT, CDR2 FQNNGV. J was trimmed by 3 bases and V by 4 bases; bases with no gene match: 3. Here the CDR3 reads CASSSSGSNYEQYF. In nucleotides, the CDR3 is TGTGCCAGCAGCTCTAGCGGGAGTAACTACGAGCAGTACTTC. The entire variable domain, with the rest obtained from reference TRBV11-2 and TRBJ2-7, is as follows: EAGVAQSPRYKIIEKRQSVAFWCNPISGHATLYWYQQILGQGPKLLIQFQNNGVVDDSQLPKDRFSAERLKGVDSTLKIQPAKLEDSAVYLCASSSSGSNYEQYFGPGTRLTVT.

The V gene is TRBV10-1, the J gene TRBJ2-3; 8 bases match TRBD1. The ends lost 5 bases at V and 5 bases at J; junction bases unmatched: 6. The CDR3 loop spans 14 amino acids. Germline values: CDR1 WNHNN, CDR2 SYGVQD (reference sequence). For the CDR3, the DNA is TGCGCCAGCAGTCAGGACAGGGTTGAAGATACGCAGTATTTT. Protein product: CASSQDRVEDTQYF.

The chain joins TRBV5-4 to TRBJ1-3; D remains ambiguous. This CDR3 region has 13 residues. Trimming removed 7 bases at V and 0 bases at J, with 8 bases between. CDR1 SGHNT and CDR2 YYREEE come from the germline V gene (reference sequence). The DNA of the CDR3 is TGTGCCAGCGGTCAGATCTCTGGAAACACCATATATTTT. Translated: CASGQISGNTIYF.

The DNA for the CDR3 is TGTGCCAGCAGCTATCTCGTAAGCGGGAGAGGGACAGATACGCAGTATTTT. Its translation is CASSYLVSGRGTDTQYF. This chain links TRBV28 with TRBJ2-3, with 8 nucleotides matching TRBD2. Germline CDR1 is MDHEN and CDR2 is SYDVKM. This CDR3 contains 17 residues. Trimming took 6 bases from V and 3 from J; bases not matched to a gene: 14. The complete variable domain, with remaining parts taken from reference TRBV28 and TRBJ2-3, reads DVKVTQSSRYLVKRTGEKVFLECVQDMDHENMFWYRQDPGLGLRLIYFSYDVKMKEKGDIPEGYSVSREKKERFSLILESASTNQTSMYLCASSYLVSGRGTDTQYFGPGTRLTVL.

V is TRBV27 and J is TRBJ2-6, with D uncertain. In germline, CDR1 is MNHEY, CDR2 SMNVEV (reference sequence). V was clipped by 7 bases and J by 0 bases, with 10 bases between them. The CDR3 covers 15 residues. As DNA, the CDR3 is TGTGCCAGCAAAACATCCCCCTCTGGGGCCAACGTCCTGACTTTC. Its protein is CASKTSPSGANVLTF.

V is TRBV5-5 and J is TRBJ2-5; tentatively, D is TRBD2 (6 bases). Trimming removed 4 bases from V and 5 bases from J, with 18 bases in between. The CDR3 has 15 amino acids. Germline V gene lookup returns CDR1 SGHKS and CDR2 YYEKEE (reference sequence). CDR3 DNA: TGTGCCAGCAGCAGTTCTAGCGACCGAGGGGAGACCCAGTACTTC. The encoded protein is CASSSSSDRGETQYF. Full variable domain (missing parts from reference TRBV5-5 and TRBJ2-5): DAGVTQSPTHLIKTRGQQVTLRCSPISGHKSVSWYQQVLGQGPQFIFQYYEKEERGRGNFPDRFSARQFPNYSSELNVNALLLGDSALYLCASSSSSDRGETQYFGPGTRLLVL.

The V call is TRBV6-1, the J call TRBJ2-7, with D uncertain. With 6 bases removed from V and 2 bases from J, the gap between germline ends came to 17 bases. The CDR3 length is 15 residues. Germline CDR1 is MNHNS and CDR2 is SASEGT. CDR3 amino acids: CASRFSPGPTYEQYF. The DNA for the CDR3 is TGTGCCAGCAGATTTTCACCAGGACCCACCTACGAGCAGTACTTC.

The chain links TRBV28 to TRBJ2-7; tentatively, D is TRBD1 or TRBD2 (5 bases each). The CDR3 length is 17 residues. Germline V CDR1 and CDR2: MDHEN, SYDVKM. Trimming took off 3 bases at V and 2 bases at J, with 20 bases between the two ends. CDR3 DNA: TGTGCCAGCAGTTTCGTGCTTCTGGGGACGGGCCCCTACGAGCAGTACTTC. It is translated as CASSFVLLGTGPYEQYF. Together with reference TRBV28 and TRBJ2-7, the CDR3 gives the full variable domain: DVKVTQSSRYLVKRTGEKVFLECVQDMDHENMFWYRQDPGLGLRLIYFSYDVKMKEKGDIPEGYSVSREKKERFSLILESASTNQTSMYLCASSFVLLGTGPYEQYFGPGTRLTVT.

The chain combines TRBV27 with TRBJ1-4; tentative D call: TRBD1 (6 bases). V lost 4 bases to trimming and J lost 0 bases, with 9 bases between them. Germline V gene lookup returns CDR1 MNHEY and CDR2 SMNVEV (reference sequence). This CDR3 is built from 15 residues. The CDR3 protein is CASSYRESTNEKLFF. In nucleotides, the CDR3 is TGTGCCAGCAGTTACAGGGAGTCAACTAATGAAAAACTGTTTTTT.

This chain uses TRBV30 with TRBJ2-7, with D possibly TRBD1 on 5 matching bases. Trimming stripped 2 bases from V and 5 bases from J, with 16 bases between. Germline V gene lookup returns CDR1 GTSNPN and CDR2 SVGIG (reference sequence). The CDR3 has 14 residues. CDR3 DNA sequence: TGTGCCTGGAGTATATCAGGGTCTGGGGACGAGCAGTACTTC. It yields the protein CAWSISGSGDEQYF.

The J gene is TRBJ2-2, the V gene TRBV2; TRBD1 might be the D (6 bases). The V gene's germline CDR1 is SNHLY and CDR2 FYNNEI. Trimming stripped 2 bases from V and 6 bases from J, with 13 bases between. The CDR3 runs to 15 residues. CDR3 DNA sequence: TGTGCCAGCAGTGAATTTGGGGGCGGGTCCGGGGAGCTGTTTTTT. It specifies CASSEFGGGSGELFF. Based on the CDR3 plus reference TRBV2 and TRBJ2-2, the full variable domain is EPEVTQTPSHQVTQMGQEVILRCVPISNHLYFYWYRQILGQKVEFLVSFYNNEISEKSEIFDDQFSVERPDGSNFTLKIRSTKLEDSAMYFCASSEFGGGSGELFFGEGSRLTVL.

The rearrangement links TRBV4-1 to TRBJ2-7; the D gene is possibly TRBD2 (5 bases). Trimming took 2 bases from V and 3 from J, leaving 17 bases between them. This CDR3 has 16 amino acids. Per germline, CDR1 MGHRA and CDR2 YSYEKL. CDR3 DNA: TGCGCCAGCAGCCAACGGGTCAGCGGCGGCAACTACGAGCAGTACTTC. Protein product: CASSQRVSGGNYEQYF.

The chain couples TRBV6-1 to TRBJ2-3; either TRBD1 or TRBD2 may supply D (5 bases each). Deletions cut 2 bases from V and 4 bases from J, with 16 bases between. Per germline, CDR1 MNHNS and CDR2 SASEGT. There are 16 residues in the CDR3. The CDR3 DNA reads TGTGCCAGCAGTGAAATTTCTGGGGGAGCGGCAGATACGCAGTATTTT. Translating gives CASSEISGGAADTQYF.

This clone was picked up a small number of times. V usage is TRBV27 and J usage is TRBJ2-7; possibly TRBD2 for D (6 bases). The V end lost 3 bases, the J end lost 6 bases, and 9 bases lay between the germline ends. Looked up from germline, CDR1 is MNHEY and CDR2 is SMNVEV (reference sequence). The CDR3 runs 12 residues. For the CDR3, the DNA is TGTGCCAGCAGTTTCGGGAGCGGCGAGCAGTACTTC. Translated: CASSFGSGEQYF.

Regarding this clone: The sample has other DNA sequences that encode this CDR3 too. For the CDR3, the DNA is TGTGCCAGTCGGGTGGGGAATCAGCCCCAGCATTTT. It encodes CASRVGNQPQHF. The chain links TRBV19 to TRBJ1-5; D unresolved. CDR1 and CDR2 from the germline V gene are LNHDA and SQIVND (reference sequence). Trimming cost V 8 bases and J 4 bases, with 9 bases left between them. The CDR3 consists of 12 residues.

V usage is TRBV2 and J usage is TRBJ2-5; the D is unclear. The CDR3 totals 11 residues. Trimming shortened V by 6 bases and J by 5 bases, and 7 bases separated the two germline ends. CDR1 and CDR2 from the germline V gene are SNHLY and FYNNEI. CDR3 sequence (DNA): TGTGCCAGCAGGGGCGCGGAGACCCAGTACTTC. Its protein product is CASRGAETQYF.

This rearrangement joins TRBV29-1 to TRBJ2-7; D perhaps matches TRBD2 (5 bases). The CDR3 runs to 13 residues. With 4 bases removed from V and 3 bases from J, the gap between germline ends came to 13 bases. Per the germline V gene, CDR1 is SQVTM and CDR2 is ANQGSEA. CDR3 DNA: TGCAGCGTTGCTACCCGGGAAAACTACGAGCAGTACTTC. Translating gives CSVATRENYEQYF.

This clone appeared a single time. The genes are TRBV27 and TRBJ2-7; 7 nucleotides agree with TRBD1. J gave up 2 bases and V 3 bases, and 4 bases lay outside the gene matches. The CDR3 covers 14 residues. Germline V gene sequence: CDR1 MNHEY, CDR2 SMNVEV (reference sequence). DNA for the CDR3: TGTGCCAGCAGTTTGGACAGGACGCCCTACGAGCAGTACTTC. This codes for CASSLDRTPYEQYF.

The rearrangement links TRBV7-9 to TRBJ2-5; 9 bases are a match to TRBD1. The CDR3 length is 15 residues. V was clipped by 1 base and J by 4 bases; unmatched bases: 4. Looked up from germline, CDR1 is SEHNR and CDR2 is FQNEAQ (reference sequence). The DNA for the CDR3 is TGTGCCAGCAGCTTAGGACAGGGGGGTAGAGAGACCCAGTACTTC. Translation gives CASSLGQGGRETQYF.

This CDR3 reads CASSISLAGGYYEQYF. As DNA, the CDR3 is TGTGCCAGTAGTATCAGTCTAGCGGGAGGATATTACGAGCAGTACTTC. This rearrangement joins TRBV19 to TRBJ2-7; 11 bases agree with TRBD2. V shed 3 bases, J shed 4 bases, and the junction held 8 bases outside the gene matches. This CDR3 has 16 residues. Germline CDR1 reads LNHDA; CDR2 reads SQIVND (reference sequence).

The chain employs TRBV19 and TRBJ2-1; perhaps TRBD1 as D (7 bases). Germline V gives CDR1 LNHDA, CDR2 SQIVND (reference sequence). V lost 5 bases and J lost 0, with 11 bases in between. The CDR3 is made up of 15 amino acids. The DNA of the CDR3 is TGTGCCAGTAGTGGGCGGGACAGCTCCTACAATGAGCAGTTCTTC. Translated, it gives CASSGRDSSYNEQFF.